The clone carrying this T cell receptor beta chain was counted a single time. The record originates from a study of blood T cell repertoires in COVID-19. Study context: From the United States, Italy and Spain came samples of acute and convalescent COVID-19. T cells, B-cell-depleted T cells, or PBMCs provided the cDNA or gDNA that served as material.

Study processing details: Amplifying reference gene primers gave estimates of nucleated cell counts. Some clones are missing from TCRdb's copy, which holds only in-frame ones; the method was immunoSEQ multiplex PCR. For V, J and clone size, that table is used; D and trimming come from the DNA. Counted here are 90,000 to 140,000 clones, approximately 80% occurring once; the ten biggest clones make up over 35%. The CDR3 has 15 amino acids. Looked up from germline, CDR1 is SGHRS and CDR2 is YFSETQ. Trimming removed 6 bases at V and 6 bases at J, with 19 bases between. Sample: peripheral blood. The chain carries TRBV5-1 and TRBJ2-1; possible D gene TRBD1, 5 bases. The sequence was collected from a man older than 75 with acute or convalescent COVID-19. Here the CDR3 DNA reads TGCGCCAGCAAGGCCATACCGGACAACTTCAATGAGCAGTTCTTC. This codes for CASKAIPDNFNEQFF.